This T cell receptor beta chain was observed in a study of blood T cell repertoires in COVID-19. This table comes from immunoSEQ multiplex PCR, and its TCRdb copy is limited to in-frame clones, with some not included. The data contain some 88,000 clones, roughly 85% of them singletons. The source of this sequence is a man between 60 and 70 years old with acute or convalescent COVID-19. The sequencing input was peripheral blood.

In DNA, the CDR3 is TGTGCCAGTAGTATCTCCAGGGTTGGGACCCAGTACTTC. The encoded protein is CASSISRVGTQYF. The chain combines TRBV19 with TRBJ2-5; a weak D match, TRBD1 (5 bases). Germline values: CDR1 LNHDA, CDR2 SQIVND (reference sequence). Trimming took 3 bases from V and 7 from J, leaving 12 bases between them. This CDR3 has 13 amino acids.